The next 9 T cell receptor beta chains were all read from a single sample in a study of blood T cell repertoires in COVID-19 (TCRdb year 2020). Library preparation was by the immunoSEQ multiplex PCR assay. What TCRdb holds here is the immuneACCESS table cut down to in-frame rearrangements. Part of the clones is not present; checked against another copy, under half of the missing clones reflect an unresolved V gene, and the others are unexplained. The sample table contains around 300,000 clones; only one count was recorded for 75% to 90% of them. The ten largest clones capture more than 2% of the sample. Specimen: peripheral blood. These receptor sequences come from a man between 18 and 35 years old with active or convalescent COVID-19.

The V gene is TRBV7-3, the J gene TRBJ2-4; possible D gene TRBD1, 6 bases. V was cut by 9 bases and J by 15 bases, with 9 bases left in between. The CDR3 contains 8 residues. CDR1 is SGHTA, CDR2 FQGTGA, per germline. The CDR3 loop reads CARHRAYF. CDR3 DNA: TGTGCCAGGCACAGGGCGTACTTC.

This chain joins TRBV14 and TRBJ1-2; no definite D call. Germline V gene lookup returns CDR1 SGHDN and CDR2 FVKESK. CDR3 size: 15 residues. Trimming cost V 5 bases and J 7 bases, with 20 bases left between them. The CDR3, as DNA: TGTGCCAGCAGCGCCAGATGGGGAGGTGACGGTGGCTACACCTTC. It specifies CASSARWGGDGGYTF. Drawing the rest from reference TRBV14 and TRBJ1-2, the complete variable domain is EAGVTQFPSHSVIEKGQTVTLRCDPISGHDNLYWYRRVMGKEIKFLLHFVKESKQDESGMPNNRFLAERTGGTYSTLKVQPAELEDSGVYFCASSARWGGDGGYTFGSGTRLTVV.

The chain carries TRBV7-9 and TRBJ1-1; TRBD1 matches 7 bases. The CDR3 is 15 residues long. Germline trimming cut 5 bases from V and 3 bases from J; bases unmatched to any gene: 9. Germline V gives CDR1 SEHNR, CDR2 FQNEAQ (reference sequence). Here the CDR3 DNA reads TGTGCCAGCAGCCCACCCACAGGGGAGGACACTGAAGCTTTCTTT. This codes for CASSPPTGEDTEAFF.

The chain joins TRBV7-6 to TRBJ1-5, with D possibly matching TRBD1 (5 bases). CDR1 is SGHVS, CDR2 FNYEAQ, per germline. The V and J ends lost 1 base and 1 base respectively, with 8 bases between them. The CDR3 is made up of 15 amino acids. The CDR3 here is CASSLGGGSNQPQHF. The CDR3, as DNA: TGTGCCAGCAGCTTAGGGGGGGGGAGCAATCAGCCCCAGCATTTT.

This chain joins TRBV7-8 and TRBJ1-2, with 8 nucleotides matching TRBD1. CDR3 length: 13 residues. Germline V lookup: CDR1 SGHVS, CDR2 FQNEAQ. V lost 10 bases to trimming and J lost 2 bases; unmatched junction nucleotides: 6. This CDR3 reads CAIQGQGNYGYTF. CDR3 nucleotide sequence: TGTGCCATCCAAGGACAGGGAAACTATGGCTACACCTTC.

The chain uses TRBV3-1 (or the pseudogene TRBV3-2) and TRBJ2-1; TRBD2 agrees at 8 bases. The length of the CDR3 is 17 residues. CDR1 is LGHDT and CDR2 is YNNKEL in the germline V gene (reference sequence). V lost 3 bases and J lost 3; bases outside the gene matches: 10. In DNA, the CDR3 is TGTGCCAGCAGCCAGAGGTTAAACGGGGGGGACTACAATGAGCAGTTCTTC. Encoded protein: CASSQRLNGGDYNEQFF.

This chain uses TRBV24-1 with TRBJ2-1; possibly TRBD2 for D (6 bases). The V gene lost 3 bases and the J gene lost 9 bases, with 20 bases spanning the gap. This CDR3 comprises 16 residues. From germline, CDR1 is KGHDR and CDR2 SFDVKD. This CDR3 reads CATSDTSGARFSEQFF. CDR3 bases: TGTGCCACCAGTGATACGTCGGGAGCTAGGTTTAGTGAGCAGTTCTTC.

The rearrangement uses TRBV28 and TRBJ1-1, with 7 bases fitting TRBD1. V lost 6 bases to trimming and J lost 4 bases; unmatched junction nucleotides: 8. This CDR3 spans 14 amino acids. CDR1 is MDHEN, CDR2 SYDVKM, per germline. CDR3 sequence: CASSNYRGGTEAFF. The DNA of the CDR3 is TGTGCCAGCAGCAATTACAGGGGAGGCACTGAAGCTTTCTTT.

This rearrangement joins TRBV2 to TRBJ2-5, with 10 bases identical to TRBD1. This CDR3 has 18 amino acids. With V trimmed by 2 bases and J by 2 bases, 11 bases remained unmatched. The germline CDR1 and CDR2 sequences are SNHLY and FYNNEI. The CDR3 region is CASSEPATGGPQQETQYF. DNA for the CDR3: TGTGCCAGCAGTGAACCCGCGACAGGGGGCCCACAACAAGAGACCCAGTACTTC.